This T cell receptor (beta chain) was observed in a study of low-dose radiotherapy and immunotherapy resistance in tumors. The overall study: Each fraction given to Cohort 2 every two weeks delivered 1 Gy, and the total reached 13 Gy over 26 weeks.

In this sample, this clonotype turned up many times. This CDR3 is 13 amino acids long. Germline V lookup: CDR1 MRHNA, CDR2 SNTAGT. V was trimmed by 5 bases and J by 7 bases, leaving 12 bases between them. TRAV- and TRBV-specific primers, spanning alpha and beta chains, primed first-strand cDNA. TCRs underwent 15 to 20 PCR cycles of amplification with a constant-region primer and V-primer adapter. TCRdb used MiXCR to reprocess the reads, holding one entry per CDR3 protein. The profile covers about 64,000 distinct CDR3 sequences, with about a quarter appearing a single time and less than 8% taken by the ten largest. Time point specified: before trial treatment. Donors were given nivolumab, ipilimumab, aspirin, low-dose cyclophosphamide and low-dose radiotherapy. Those eligible were patients bearing advanced solid tumors lacking tumor-infiltrating lymphocytes.

Source: PBMCs, taken before treatment. V and J are TRBV6-4 and TRBJ2-1; D may correspond to TRBD1 or TRBD2 (5 bases each). The TCR comes from a male donor with rectosigmoid adenocarcinoma. CDR3 in amino acids: CASSPGTSNEQFF. CDR3 nucleotides: TGTGCCAGCAGTCCCGGGACCAGTAATGAGCAGTTCTTC.